The 27 T cell receptor beta chains below were found in one sample sequenced in a study of control samples from healthy donors and cancer patients. Libraries were prepared by immunoSEQ multiplex PCR; TCRdb keeps only in-frame clonotypes and omits some of them. This table has roughly 150,000 clones, approximately 93% appearing once. Material for sequencing was blood. The receptors shown here come from a man aged 50 to 60 in good health.

This chain links TRBV5-4 with TRBJ1-5; no reliable D call. V lost 0 bases, J lost 0 bases, and 7 bases lay in between. Germline values: CDR1 SGHNT, CDR2 YYREEE (reference sequence). The CDR3 is 15 amino acids. The CDR3 reads CASSLGPYSNQPQHF. CDR3 sequence (DNA): TGTGCCAGCAGCTTGGGTCCATATAGCAATCAGCCCCAGCATTTT. The full variable domain, rest sourced from reference TRBV5-4 and TRBJ1-5, is ETGVTQSPTHLIKTRGQQVTLRCSSQSGHNTVSWYQQALGQGPQFIFQYYREEENGRGNFPPRFSGLQFPNYSSELNVNALELDDSALYLCASSLGPYSNQPQHFGDGTRLSIL.

The chain recombines TRBV4-2 with TRBJ2-7; 10 nucleotides agree with TRBD2. The CDR3 extends over 19 amino acids. V lost 0 bases, J lost 5 bases, and 16 bases stayed unmatched. Germline CDR1 and CDR2: LGHNA and YNFKEQ. The CDR3: CASSQDLLAGNLGFHEQYF. Written as DNA, the CDR3 is TGTGCCAGCAGCCAAGATTTACTAGCGGGAAATTTAGGGTTCCACGAGCAGTACTTC.

The rearrangement uses TRBV10-3 and TRBJ1-3, with D unresolved. The germline CDR1 and CDR2 sequences are ENHRY and SYGVKD. The germline V and J ends were trimmed by 0 bases and 3 bases, with 0 bases remaining between them. The CDR3 contains 12 residues. This chain's CDR3 is CAISESGNTIYF. CDR3 coding DNA: TGTGCCATCAGTGAGTCTGGAAACACCATATATTTT.

J is TRBJ1-1 and V is TRBV12-5; the D is unclear. The germline gives CDR1 LGHNT, CDR2 FRNRAP. The CDR3 consists of 13 residues. The V end lost 3 bases, the J end lost 1 base, and 6 bases lay between the germline ends. CDR3 nucleotide sequence: TGTGCTAGTGGTTTATCTAGGAACACTGAAGCTTTCTTT. Translated: CASGLSRNTEAFF.

The CDR3 sequence is CASSSTGGASRGYTF. The CDR3 DNA sequence: TGTGCCAGCAGCTCCACAGGGGGCGCGTCCCGTGGCTACACCTTC. The chain links TRBV5-4 to TRBJ1-2; 9 bases map to TRBD1. The CDR3 extends over 15 amino acids. Germline loops: CDR1 SGHNT, CDR2 YYREEE (reference sequence). V gave up 3 bases and J gave up 7 bases; unmatched junction bases: 10. The full variable domain, its missing parts supplied by reference TRBV5-4 and TRBJ1-2, is ETGVTQSPTHLIKTRGQQVTLRCSSQSGHNTVSWYQQALGQGPQFIFQYYREEENGRGNFPPRFSGLQFPNYSSELNVNALELDDSALYLCASSSTGGASRGYTFGSGTRLTVV.

V gene TRBV28 combines with J gene TRBJ2-5, with 8 bases that match TRBD2. The CDR3 spans 13 residues. Trimming cost V 6 bases and J 2 bases; bases outside gene matches: 2. Germline CDR1 and CDR2: MDHEN and SYDVKM. The CDR3 DNA is TGTGCCAGCAGGGTAGCGGGACAAGAGACCCAGTACTTC. This encodes CASRVAGQETQYF.

The chain carries TRBV12-3 or TRBV12-4 and TRBJ2-7; TRBD2 is a possible D gene (6 bases). CDR3 size: 13 residues. V dropped 2 bases and J dropped 4 bases, with 9 bases sitting between them. Here the CDR3 DNA reads TGTGCCAGCAGTTTAAGGGGAGGTTACGAGCAGTACTTC. Protein: CASSLRGGYEQYF.

The gene calls are TRBV12-5 and TRBJ1-2, with D perhaps matching TRBD1 (6 bases). Germline CDR1 is LGHNT and CDR2 is FRNRAP. The V gene lost 6 bases and the J gene lost 1 base, with 9 bases spanning the gap. This CDR3 is built from 13 residues. The CDR3 loop reads CASGLDSNYGYTF. The CDR3, as DNA: TGTGCTAGTGGCCTGGACAGTAACTATGGCTACACCTTC.

The chain links TRBV6-5 to TRBJ2-2; 10 bases agree with TRBD1. The length of the CDR3 is 15 residues. Unmatched junction bases numbered 6, after V lost 5 bases and J lost 6 bases. CDR1 is MNHEY, CDR2 SVGAGI, per germline. This chain's CDR3 is CASSLDRGTAGELFF. The CDR3 DNA reads as TGTGCCAGCAGTCTGGACAGGGGGACGGCCGGGGAGCTGTTTTTT.

The chain has TRBV10-2 and TRBJ1-2; no clear D. V was trimmed by 0 bases and J by 8 bases, leaving 7 bases between them. The CDR3 extends over 12 amino acids. Germline lookup yields CDR1 WSHSY and CDR2 SAAADI. CDR3 residues: CASSESKRGYTF. The CDR3 bases are TGCGCCAGCAGTGAGTCGAAACGCGGCTACACCTTC.

V usage is TRBV6-5 and J usage is TRBJ1-5; weak D call: TRBD1 (5 bases). Trimming took off 7 bases at V and 6 bases at J, with 16 bases between the two ends. CDR1 is MNHEY and CDR2 is SVGAGI in the germline V gene. The CDR3 extends over 14 amino acids. DNA of the CDR3: TGTGCCAGCACCCCCCCCGGGGCGGGTCAGCCCCAGCATTTT. This gives the protein CASTPPGAGQPQHF.

This clone was seen only once. The genes are TRBV3-1 (or the pseudogene TRBV3-2) and TRBJ2-7, with 7 bases matching TRBD1. The V and J ends lost 4 bases and 3 bases, in that order; junction bases with no gene match: 9. Germline CDR1 LGHDT, CDR2 YNNKEL (reference sequence). The CDR3 has 15 residues. In DNA form, the CDR3 reads TGTGCCAGCAGCCCAGGGACAGCTAACTTCTACGAGCAGTACTTC. It translates to CASSPGTANFYEQYF.

This sequence joins TRBV19 and TRBJ1-1, with 8 nucleotides matching TRBD1. Losses at the gene ends were 2 bases for V and 11 bases for J; bases not matched to a gene: 7. The CDR3 consists of 13 residues. Germline CDR1 LNHDA, CDR2 SQIVND (reference sequence). Here the CDR3 reads CASSITGTGRAFF. For the CDR3, the DNA is TGTGCCAGTAGTATAACCGGGACAGGCAGGGCTTTCTTT.

The V call is TRBV30, the J call TRBJ2-5; D call uncertain. V was clipped by 1 base and J by 1 base, with 7 bases between them. Germline loops: CDR1 GTSNPN, CDR2 SVGIG (reference sequence). The CDR3 extends over 13 amino acids. The CDR3 region is CAWSAHSQETQYF. CDR3 DNA: TGTGCCTGGAGTGCGCACAGCCAAGAGACCCAGTACTTC.

The J gene is TRBJ2-7, the V gene TRBV15, with TRBD2 identical over 7 bases. CDR3 length: 15 residues. V lost 6 bases and J lost 1; bases outside the gene matches: 9. Germline CDR1 is LNHNV and CDR2 is YYDKDF (reference sequence). CDR3: CATRGGRERSYEQYF. The CDR3 region has the DNA TGTGCCACCAGAGGTGGGCGGGAGAGGTCCTACGAGCAGTACTTC.

V and J are TRBV6-1 and TRBJ2-5, with D uncertain. The CDR3 contains 15 residues. The V gene's germline CDR1 is MNHNS and CDR2 SASEGT. Trimming shortened V by 2 bases and J by 2 bases, and 12 bases separated the two germline ends. In DNA, the CDR3 is TGTGCCAGCAGTGAAATGCTAGGAATACAAGAGACCCAGTACTTC. It encodes CASSEMLGIQETQYF.

The chain recombines TRBV28 with TRBJ2-5, with 13 bases fitting TRBD2. Unmatched junction bases numbered 11, after V lost 5 bases and J lost 5 bases. This CDR3 contains 17 residues. From germline, CDR1 is MDHEN and CDR2 SYDVKM. CDR3 nucleotide sequence: TGTGCCAGCAGTCCGGGACTAGCGGGACATCGTGGGGAGACCCAGTACTTC. Protein: CASSPGLAGHRGETQYF.

V gene TRBV5-1 combines with J gene TRBJ1-6; 8 bases agree with TRBD1. The CDR3 is 14 residues long. After removal of 6 bases from V and 9 bases from J, the junction contained 8 bases not matched to a gene. Germline CDR1 and CDR2: SGHRS and YFSETQ. In DNA form, the CDR3 reads TGCGCCAGCACTTCGGACAGGGCTAGTTCACCCCTCCACTTT. Protein sequence: CASTSDRASSPLHF.

This chain uses TRBV2 with TRBJ1-2, with 9 bases matching TRBD1. V shed 4 bases, J shed 4 bases, and the junction held 4 bases outside the gene matches. The CDR3 is 14 amino acids. The germline V gene encodes CDR1 SNHLY and CDR2 FYNNEI. CDR3 nucleotides: TGTGCCAGCAGTGGGACAGGGGTGGGCTATGGCTACACCTTC. Translating it yields CASSGTGVGYGYTF.

This rearrangement joins TRBV28 to TRBJ1-5; 7 bases match TRBD1. This CDR3 has 14 residues. Per the germline V gene, CDR1 is MDHEN and CDR2 is SYDVKM. Trimming at V came to 6 bases and at J to 11 bases, leaving 13 bases not matched to a gene. The CDR3 loop reads CASRGGQRVLAQHF. The CDR3 region has the DNA TGTGCCAGCAGGGGGGGACAGAGGGTCTTGGCCCAGCATTTT.

The chain carries TRBV30 and TRBJ1-5; 10 nucleotides align to TRBD1. With 5 bases clipped from V and 4 bases from J, the junction kept 5 bases outside the gene matches. The CDR3 sequence is 14 residues long. Germline V gene data show CDR1 as GTSNPN and CDR2 as SVGIG (reference sequence). The chain's CDR3 is CAWERTGGNQPQHF. The CDR3 bases are TGTGCCTGGGAGAGGACAGGGGGTAATCAGCCCCAGCATTTT.

The V and J genes are TRBV27 and TRBJ2-4; 7 bases are a match to TRBD1. V was clipped by 4 bases and J by 8 bases; unmatched bases: 8. The CDR3 extends over 14 amino acids. CDR1 and CDR2 (germline): MNHEY, SMNVEV (reference sequence). The CDR3 DNA follows: TGTGCCAGCAGTTCGAGGGGGCATTGGGACATTCAGTACTTC. It yields the protein CASSSRGHWDIQYF.

As concerns this clone: The junction differs from germline at one of its ends, possibly a read error. The genes are TRBV4-1 and TRBJ2-5; D gene unclear. Germline CDR1 reads MGHRA; CDR2 reads YSYEKL. This CDR3 contains 14 residues. The chain's CDR3 is CASSRPGNQGTQYF. CDR3 nucleotide sequence: TGCGCCAGCAGCCGACCAGGCAACCAAGGGACCCAGTACTTC.

In its sample, this clone was seen once. The rearrangement uses TRBV6-5 and TRBJ2-5; tentatively, D is TRBD2 (5 bases). Looked up from germline, CDR1 is MNHEY and CDR2 is SVGAGI. The CDR3 covers 12 residues. Trimming took 5 bases from V and 5 from J, leaving 9 bases between them. The CDR3 region is CASSSGWETQYF. In DNA, the CDR3 is TGTGCCAGCAGTAGCGGTTGGGAGACCCAGTACTTC.

This chain joins TRBV5-1 and TRBJ2-1, with TRBD2 as a possible D gene (6 bases). V was trimmed by 3 bases and J by 6 bases, leaving 10 bases between them. The CDR3 length is 13 residues. From germline, CDR1 is SGHRS and CDR2 YFSETQ. This CDR3 reads CASSSTRSNEQFF. The CDR3 coding sequence is TGCGCCAGCAGCTCGACTAGATCCAATGAGCAGTTCTTC.

The V and J genes are TRBV28 and TRBJ1-2; D may be TRBD1 (5 bases). The CDR3 spans 15 residues. V gave up 3 bases and J gave up 4 bases, with 15 bases separating them. The germline gives CDR1 MDHEN, CDR2 SYDVKM. The CDR3 sequence is CASSLYTTDTYGYTF. The CDR3 DNA is TGTGCCAGCAGTTTGTACACCACGGACACCTATGGCTACACCTTC.

The V gene is TRBV10-3, the J gene TRBJ1-1; possible D gene TRBD1, 5 bases. CDR3 length: 16 residues. CDR1 ENHRY and CDR2 SYGVKD come from the germline V gene. V gave up 2 bases and J gave up 0 bases, with 13 bases separating them. The CDR3 coding sequence is TGTGCCATCAGTGAGGGGGACGGAAAGATGAACACTGAAGCTTTCTTT. Protein product: CAISEGDGKMNTEAFF.